The 12 T cell receptor beta chains presented below share a single source sample, sequenced in a study of T cell responses to AZD1222 COVID-19 vaccine. TCRdb's copy holds only in-frame clones and misses some; the assay was immunoSEQ multiplex PCR. Of 180,000 or so clones in the sample, roughly nine tenths were seen once. Here the sequenced sample was peripheral blood, taken on day 0 of AZD1222 vaccination. The receptors here all came from an adult in good health.

This clone was detected once. The CDR3 protein is CASNKNPNTEAFF. The CDR3 DNA is TGTGCCAGCAATAAGAACCCGAACACTGAAGCTTTCTTT. The gene calls are TRBV7-2 and TRBJ1-1; D unresolved. Germline V gene data show CDR1 as SGHTA and CDR2 as FQGNSA. Trimming took 7 bases from V and 1 from J, leaving 10 bases between them. This CDR3 contains 13 residues.

V and J are TRBV27 and TRBJ1-4, with 7 nucleotides matching TRBD1. V gave up 4 bases and J gave up 5 bases; unmatched junction bases: 7. The CDR3 length is 15 residues. Germline V gene data show CDR1 as MNHEY and CDR2 as SMNVEV (reference sequence). CDR3 amino acids: CASSSYRGSNEKLFF. The CDR3 DNA reads TGTGCCAGCAGTTCGTACAGGGGTTCAAATGAAAAACTGTTTTTT.

This sequence joins TRBV6-2 or TRBV6-3 and TRBJ2-7, with 14 bases aligning to TRBD2. With 5 bases clipped from V and 4 bases from J, the junction kept 22 bases outside the gene matches. This CDR3 is built from 21 residues. Germline-derived CDR1 and CDR2 are MNHEY and SVGEGT. The CDR3 DNA is TGTGCCAGCAGTCCGAGGACGGGGACTAGCGGGAGAAATTGGATTGAATACGAGCAGTACTTC. It codes for CASSPRTGTSGRNWIEYEQYF.

The V call is TRBV6-1, the J call TRBJ1-4, with D tentatively TRBD1 (5 bases). Trimming took 2 bases from V and 1 from J, leaving 11 bases between them. Germline-derived CDR1 and CDR2 are MNHNS and SASEGT. The CDR3 loop spans 16 amino acids. The CDR3 sequence: CASSERGWRTNEKLFF. CDR3 sequence (DNA): TGTGCCAGCAGTGAAAGGGGTTGGAGAACTAATGAAAAACTGTTTTTT.

V and J are TRBV7-6 and TRBJ2-3; no reliable D call. The CDR3 is made up of 16 amino acids. V was trimmed by 1 base and J by 4 bases, leaving 15 bases between them. In germline, CDR1 is SGHVS, CDR2 FNYEAQ. This CDR3 reads CASSLGLSLTADTQYF. In nucleotides, the CDR3 is TGTGCCAGCAGCTTAGGGCTAAGCCTCACTGCAGATACGCAGTATTTT.

This clone was seen only once. The chain carries TRBV5-4 and TRBJ1-1; a possible D gene is TRBD1 (5 bases). CDR3 size: 14 residues. V lost 4 bases and J lost 1, with 11 bases in between. CDR1 is SGHNT, CDR2 YYREEE, per germline (reference sequence). CDR3 amino acids: CASSLGGANTEAFF. In nucleotides, the CDR3 is TGTGCCAGCAGCCTCGGAGGGGCGAACACTGAAGCTTTCTTT. The entire variable domain, with the rest obtained from reference TRBV5-4 and TRBJ1-1, is as follows: ETGVTQSPTHLIKTRGQQVTLRCSSQSGHNTVSWYQQALGQGPQFIFQYYREEENGRGNFPPRFSGLQFPNYSSELNVNALELDDSALYLCASSLGGANTEAFFGQGTRLTVV.

V usage is TRBV6-5 and J usage is TRBJ2-5; D not resolved. The CDR3 loop spans 16 amino acids. V lost 2 bases, J lost 5 bases, and 18 bases lay in between. Germline values: CDR1 MNHEY, CDR2 SVGAGI. The CDR3: CASSYAGKGLGETQYF. CDR3 DNA: TGTGCCAGCAGTTACGCAGGAAAGGGCCTTGGTGAGACCCAGTACTTC.

This clone was seen a single time. The chain carries TRBV28 and TRBJ1-3, with TRBD1 matching over 10 bases. Trimming at V came to 5 bases and at J to 2 bases, leaving 6 bases not matched to a gene. Germline CDR1 and CDR2: MDHEN and SYDVKM. CDR3 length: 16 amino acids. CDR3 DNA sequence: TGTGCCAGCAGTGTGACCGGGACAGGGGCTGGAAACACCATATATTTT. Translated, it gives CASSVTGTGAGNTIYF.

The genes are TRBV5-1 and TRBJ2-1; a possible D gene is TRBD1 (5 bases). The CDR3 is made up of 15 amino acids. Trimming removed 0 bases at V and 6 bases at J, with 13 bases between. Germline CDR1 is SGHRS and CDR2 is YFSETQ. Here the CDR3 DNA reads TGCGCCAGCAGCTTGGGAGGCAGGGTGGGCAATGAGCAGTTCTTC. Translated: CASSLGGRVGNEQFF.

The J gene is TRBJ2-1, the V gene TRBV10-3, with 10 bases that match TRBD1. The CDR3 totals 16 residues. Germline V lookup: CDR1 ENHRY, CDR2 SYGVKD. Losses at the gene ends were 0 bases for V and 6 bases for J; bases not matched to a gene: 5. CDR3 nucleotides: TGTGCCATCAGTGAGTCGGACAGGGGGGGTCTCAATGAGCAGTTCTTC. Its protein product is CAISESDRGGLNEQFF.

The rearrangement links TRBV6-5 to TRBJ2-6; tentatively, D is TRBD2 (5 bases). Germline CDR1 is MNHEY and CDR2 is SVGAGI. The CDR3 totals 15 residues. V was cut by 2 bases and J by 0 bases, with 5 bases left in between. CDR3 residues: CASSYRGSGANVLTF. CDR3 in DNA: TGTGCCAGCAGTTACCGGGGCTCTGGGGCCAACGTCCTGACTTTC.

The chain carries TRBV7-8 and TRBJ1-5, with TRBD1 matching over 8 bases. This CDR3 region has 15 residues. Germline V gives CDR1 SGHVS, CDR2 FQNEAQ. V was clipped by 5 bases and J by 5 bases; unmatched bases: 8. CDR3 bases: TGTGCCAGCAGCCCGGACAGGGCAAGCGATCAGCCCCAGCATTTT. Its protein is CASSPDRASDQPQHF.